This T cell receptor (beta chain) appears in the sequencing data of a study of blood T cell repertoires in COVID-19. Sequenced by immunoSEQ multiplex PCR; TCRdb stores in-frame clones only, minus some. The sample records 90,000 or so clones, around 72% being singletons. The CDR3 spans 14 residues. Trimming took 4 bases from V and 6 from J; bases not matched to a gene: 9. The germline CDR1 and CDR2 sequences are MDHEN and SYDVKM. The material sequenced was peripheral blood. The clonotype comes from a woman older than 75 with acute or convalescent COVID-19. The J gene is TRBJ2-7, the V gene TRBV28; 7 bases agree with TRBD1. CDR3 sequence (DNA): TGTGCCAGCAGTTCGGGACAGTTCGACGGCGAGCAGTACTTC. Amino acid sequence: CASSSGQFDGEQYF.